The 27 T cell receptor beta chains below come from one sample, sequenced in a study of T cell repertoires in cytomegalovirus infection. TCRdb reanalysed the reads using MiXCR and keeps one entry per CDR3 protein. The table shows 85,000 to 120,000 distinct CDR3 sequences, with about 15% occurring only once. Sequencing was performed on PBMCs. All receptors come from a human donor in good health (CMV status not recorded). Some clones in this sample may be carry-over from other donors' samples.

The table lists this clonotype with a few counts. V gene TRBV30 combines with J gene TRBJ1-4; perhaps TRBD1 as D (5 bases). V was clipped by 8 bases and J by 7 bases, with 17 bases between them. The length of the CDR3 is 13 residues. Germline CDR1 GTSNPN, CDR2 SVGIG (reference sequence). The CDR3 DNA reads as TGTGCCGGGGGATCCTCCACAGGTGAAAAACTGTTTTTT. Protein product: CAGGSSTGEKLFF.

The CDR3 sequence: CASSPSLQGNEQFF. Here the CDR3 DNA reads TGTGCCAGCAGCCCGAGCCTACAGGGCAATGAGCAGTTCTTC. V gene TRBV7-2 combines with J gene TRBJ2-1, with TRBD1 as a possible D gene (6 bases). Trimming left V 5 bases short and J 6 bases short, with 14 bases between. The CDR3 length is 14 residues. CDR1 and CDR2 from the germline V gene are SGHTA and FQGNSA.

This clonotype was seen ten or more times. V gene TRBV28 combines with J gene TRBJ1-1; the match to TRBD1 covers 8 bases. The CDR3 has 14 residues. Germline lookup yields CDR1 MDHEN and CDR2 SYDVKM. V was clipped by 3 bases and J by 1 base; unmatched bases: 1. This CDR3 reads CASSFTGGNTEAFF. CDR3 DNA sequence: TGTGCCAGCAGTTTCACAGGGGGGAACACTGAAGCTTTCTTT.

This clonotype showed up just a few times. The chain uses TRBV5-1 and TRBJ1-2, with D unresolved. CDR1 and CDR2 from the germline V gene are SGHRS and YFSETQ. V was shortened by 9 bases and J by 4 bases, with 16 bases between the two germline ends. The CDR3 is made up of 13 amino acids. CDR3 DNA: TGCGCCATCAACCTGGACCCTTTCTATGGCTACACCTTC. This gives the protein CAINLDPFYGYTF.

Ten or more counts support this clonotype. The chain combines TRBV7-8 with TRBJ2-3; D gene uncertain. The CDR3 consists of 11 residues. Trimming left V 5 bases short and J 5 bases short, with 5 bases between. Germline CDR1 is SGHVS and CDR2 is FQNEAQ. DNA of the CDR3: TGTGCCAGCAGCCCCAAAGATACGCAGTATTTT. Amino acids: CASSPKDTQYF.

The CDR3 protein is CASSSSGTSGGDEQFF. CDR3 bases: TGCGCCAGCAGCTCCTCCGGGACTAGCGGGGGGGATGAGCAGTTCTTC. The chain joins TRBV5-1 to TRBJ2-1, with 16 nucleotides matching TRBD2. The J segment lost 8 bases and the V segment lost 3 bases, leaving 5 bases of the junction unmatched. Germline CDR1 is SGHRS and CDR2 is YFSETQ. This CDR3 has 16 residues.

This clonotype was seen once. This may be a read error, as it is one base from a much larger clone. The chain uses TRBV19 and TRBJ2-5, with TRBD2 as a possible D gene (6 bases). The CDR3 has 14 residues. The germline V gene encodes CDR1 LNHDA and CDR2 SQIVND (reference sequence). V gave up 5 bases and J gave up 2 bases, with 12 bases separating them. The CDR3 coding sequence is TGTGCCAGTAGTGGGTGCGCGGGACAAGAGACCCAGTACTTC. As protein: CASSGCAGQETQYF.

At least ten counts were recorded for this clonotype. This chain links TRBV7-2 with TRBJ1-2; 8 bases align to TRBD1. The CDR3 is 14 amino acids. Germline CDR1 and CDR2: SGHTA and FQGNSA. V dropped 3 bases and J dropped 4; count of bases not matched to a gene: 4. The CDR3 is CASSLGTGGYGYTF. The CDR3 nucleotides read TGTGCCAGCAGCTTGGGGACAGGCGGCTATGGCTACACCTTC.

This clonotype appeared a few times. The V gene is TRBV14, the J gene TRBJ2-5, with D perhaps TRBD2 (5 bases). Trimming stripped 2 bases from V and 4 bases from J, with 11 bases between. Germline V lookup: CDR1 SGHDN, CDR2 FVKESK. The CDR3 sequence is 14 residues long. CDR3 protein: CASSQTAGAETQYF. CDR3 bases: TGTGCCAGCAGCCAAACCGCGGGTGCAGAGACCCAGTACTTC. The whole variable domain, filled in from reference TRBV14 and TRBJ2-5, reads EAGVTQFPSHSVIEKGQTVTLRCDPISGHDNLYWYRRVMGKEIKFLLHFVKESKQDESGMPNNRFLAERTGGTYSTLKVQPAELEDSGVYFCASSQTAGAETQYFGPGTRLLVL.

The chain carries TRBV20-1 and TRBJ1-2, with 8 positions matching TRBD1. Germline lookup yields CDR1 DFQATT and CDR2 SNEGSKA (reference sequence). V lost 3 bases, J lost 6 bases, and 9 bases stayed unmatched. This CDR3 spans 14 amino acids. CDR3 DNA: TGCAGTGCTAGTAAGGGACAGGTCATCGATGGCTACACCTTC. Encoded protein: CSASKGQVIDGYTF.

In this sample, this clonotype turned up a few times. The chain recombines TRBV29-1 with TRBJ2-2, with a possible D match to TRBD1 (5 bases). Trimming pared 7 bases from V and 6 bases from J, leaving 12 bases between. Germline V gene sequence: CDR1 SQVTM, CDR2 ANQGSEA. This CDR3 contains 12 residues. The CDR3 is CSGKAGPGELFF. The CDR3 bases are TGCAGCGGTAAAGCAGGGCCCGGGGAGCTGTTTTTT.

The V call is TRBV3-1, the J call TRBJ2-1, with D perhaps matching TRBD2 (5 bases). The CDR3 loop spans 16 amino acids. Trimming took off 3 bases at V and 3 bases at J, with 15 bases between the two ends. Germline loops: CDR1 LGHDT, CDR2 YNNKEL (reference sequence). CDR3 protein: CASSQIASTYYNEQFF. Written as DNA, the CDR3 is TGTGCCAGCAGCCAGATAGCGTCGACCTACTACAATGAGCAGTTCTTC.

The chain employs TRBV7-6 and TRBJ1-5; 9 positions agree with TRBD1. J gave up 5 bases and V 0 bases, and 8 bases lay outside the gene matches. Looked up from germline, CDR1 is SGHVS and CDR2 is FNYEAQ. This CDR3 comprises 17 residues. The CDR3 is CASSLAWDRDGDQPQHF. DNA of the CDR3: TGTGCCAGCAGCTTAGCTTGGGACAGGGACGGTGATCAGCCCCAGCATTTT.

The rearrangement links TRBV20-1 to TRBJ1-2; TRBD1 matches 11 bases. This CDR3 region has 14 residues. The V gene end was trimmed by 3 bases and the J gene end by 7 bases; junction bases not matched to a gene: 7. Germline V CDR1 and CDR2: DFQATT, SNEGSKA (reference sequence). For the CDR3, the DNA is TGCAGTGCTAGCCTAGGACAGGGGGCGAGTGGCTACACCTTC. Translating it yields CSASLGQGASGYTF.

The table lists this clonotype with a few counts. CDR3 loop: CASSFGGLADYEQYF. The CDR3 DNA reads TGTGCCAGCAGCTTCGGGGGACTAGCGGATTACGAGCAGTACTTC. The chain links TRBV11-2 to TRBJ2-7, with 11 bases that match TRBD2. Germline-derived CDR1 and CDR2 are SGHAT and FQNNGV. With 3 bases clipped from V and 4 bases from J, the junction kept 5 bases outside the gene matches. CDR3 length equals 15 residues.

The CDR3 region is CASSLDSRRAFF. CDR3 in DNA: TGTGCCAGCAGCTTGGATAGTCGACGAGCTTTCTTT. The V gene is TRBV5-6, the J gene TRBJ1-1; no definite D call. The germline V gene encodes CDR1 SGHDT and CDR2 YYEEEE. The V end was cut by 0 bases, the J end by 10 bases, with 10 bases between. The CDR3 has 12 amino acids.

This clonotype has only a few counts. This chain uses TRBV6-2 or TRBV6-3 with TRBJ2-5; D may be TRBD1 (5 bases). This CDR3 has 14 residues. V lost 6 bases to trimming and J lost 0 bases, with 11 bases between them. From germline, CDR1 is MNHEY and CDR2 SVGEGT. The CDR3 is CASRSTDHQETQYF. The CDR3, as DNA: TGTGCCAGCAGGTCGACAGATCACCAAGAGACCCAGTACTTC.

This clonotype was observed a handful of times. The chain joins TRBV7-2 to TRBJ2-3; D tentatively reads TRBD1 or TRBD2 (7 bases each). The CDR3 is made up of 14 amino acids. The germline V and J ends were trimmed by 4 bases and 4 bases, with 12 bases remaining between them. The germline V gene encodes CDR1 SGHTA and CDR2 FQGNSA. Here the CDR3 reads CASSSGGEADTQYF. The CDR3 DNA reads as TGTGCCAGCAGCTCAGGGGGGGAAGCAGATACGCAGTATTTT.

V gene TRBV10-3 combines with J gene TRBJ2-3; TRBD2 might be the D (5 bases). With 2 bases removed from V and 5 bases from J, the gap between germline ends came to 11 bases. The CDR3 runs to 14 residues. Germline V lookup: CDR1 ENHRY, CDR2 SYGVKD. The CDR3 DNA follows: TGTGCCATCAGTGAGCGGGGTTCGGGAGATACGCAGTATTTT. This gives the protein CAISERGSGDTQYF.

Many counts were recorded for this clonotype. The V gene is TRBV7-8, the J gene TRBJ1-2; 8 bases line up with TRBD1. The CDR3 totals 14 residues. V lost 5 bases, J lost 4 bases, and 6 bases stayed unmatched. Looked up from germline, CDR1 is SGHVS and CDR2 is FQNEAQ. DNA for the CDR3: TGTGCCAGCAGCCCCGGACAGGGAACCTATGGCTACACCTTC. Protein: CASSPGQGTYGYTF.

The table lists this clonotype with a few counts. The junction shows a germline mismatch at one end, possibly a read error. The rearrangement joins TRBV7-7 to TRBJ2-3, with 9 nucleotides matching TRBD1. The germline V gene encodes CDR1 SSHAT and CDR2 FNYEAQ (reference sequence). The CDR3 covers 17 residues. In DNA form, the CDR3 reads TGTGCTAGCAGCAGCGCGGGACAGGGCCGCCGCACAGATACGCAGTATTTT. Protein sequence: CASSSAGQGRRTDTQYF.

The J gene is TRBJ2-7, the V gene TRBV18, with unresolved D. The germline gives CDR1 KGHSH, CDR2 LQKENI. V lost 4 bases and J lost 6, with 10 bases in between. The CDR3 totals 12 residues. CDR3 coding DNA: TGTGCCAGCTCACTCGTTGAAGGCGAGCAGTACTTC. Its translation is CASSLVEGEQYF.

This clonotype was observed a handful of times. This rearrangement joins TRBV18 to TRBJ1-2; D unresolved. Between the trimmed V and J ends, which lost 4 bases and 4 bases, there was a span of 13 bases. The germline V gene encodes CDR1 KGHSH and CDR2 LQKENI. This CDR3 spans 14 amino acids. CDR3 protein: CASSRQRESYGYTF. The CDR3 DNA reads TGTGCCAGCTCACGCCAGCGGGAATCCTATGGCTACACCTTC. The full variable domain, in which reference TRBV18 and TRBJ1-2 provide the parts outside the CDR3, is NAGVMQNPRHLVRRRGQEARLRCSPMKGHSHVYWYRQLPEEGLKFMVYLQKENIIDESGMPKERFSAEFPKEGPSILRIQQVVRGDSAAYFCASSRQRESYGYTFGSGTRLTVV.

The V call is TRBV20-1, the J call TRBJ2-1; D unresolved. From germline, CDR1 is DFQATT and CDR2 SNEGSKA (reference sequence). Trimming shortened V by 1 base and J by 5 bases, and 6 bases separated the two germline ends. The CDR3 sequence is 12 residues long. CDR3 DNA: TGCAGTGCTAGAGTACGCCACAATGAGCAGTTCTTC. This codes for CSARVRHNEQFF.

The J gene is TRBJ2-1, the V gene TRBV5-4; D ambiguous. V was clipped by 2 bases and J by 1 base, with 10 bases between them. Germline assignment: CDR1 SGHNT and CDR2 YYREEE (reference sequence). The CDR3 sequence is 15 residues long. CDR3 in amino acids: CASSFLQASYNEQFF. CDR3 bases: TGTGCCAGCAGCTTTCTCCAGGCTTCCTACAATGAGCAGTTCTTC.

The chain has TRBV5-1 and TRBJ2-1; weak D call: TRBD1 (6 bases). V was cut by 4 bases and J by 7 bases, with 18 bases left in between. Germline V gives CDR1 SGHRS, CDR2 YFSETQ. The CDR3 covers 15 residues. The CDR3 loop is CASSERLGALNEQFF. As DNA, the CDR3 is TGCGCCAGCAGCGAAAGACTGGGGGCTCTAAATGAGCAGTTCTTC.

This clonotype was counted at least ten times. The chain joins TRBV10-3 to TRBJ1-1, with D perhaps TRBD1 (5 bases). This CDR3 has 17 amino acids. Trimming took 0 bases from V and 3 from J, leaving 17 bases between them. From germline, CDR1 is ENHRY and CDR2 SYGVKD. CDR3 amino acids: CAISESSSFREDTEAFF. In DNA, the CDR3 is TGTGCCATCAGTGAGTCCTCCTCCTTCAGGGAGGACACTGAAGCTTTCTTT.